Below are 22 T cell receptor beta chains sequenced from a single sample in a study of blood T cell repertoires in COVID-19. Measured with immunoSEQ multiplex PCR; TCRdb has only the in-frame clones, and not every one. The sample yields 400,000 or so clones, 80% to 90% seen once. The sample taken for sequencing was peripheral blood. The receptors were sampled from a man between 18 and 35 years old with COVID-19, enrolled during active disease.

The J gene is TRBJ2-1, the V gene TRBV19; perhaps TRBD2 as D (6 bases). Germline CDR1 reads LNHDA; CDR2 reads SQIVND (reference sequence). With 6 bases removed from V and 7 bases from J, the gap between germline ends came to 16 bases. The CDR3 is 14 amino acids. Here the CDR3 DNA reads TGTGCCAGTAGACGGGACTCGCAACGGAATGAGCAGTTCTTC. Its protein product is CASRRDSQRNEQFF. Supplemented by reference TRBV19 and TRBJ2-1, the full variable domain reads DGGITQSPKYLFRKEGQNVTLSCEQNLNHDAMYWYRQDPGQGLRLIYYSQIVNDFQKGDIAEGYSVSREKKESFPLTVTSAQKNPTAFYLCASRRDSQRNEQFFGPGTRLTVL.

CDR3 region: CASSSGGVWAYEQYF. The CDR3, as DNA: TGTGCCAGCAGCTCAGGGGGCGTCTGGGCCTACGAGCAGTACTTC. The chain recombines TRBV7-2 with TRBJ2-7, with TRBD1 identical over 8 bases. The CDR3 spans 15 residues. Germline trimming cut 4 bases from V and 2 bases from J; bases unmatched to any gene: 7. Looked up from germline, CDR1 is SGHTA and CDR2 is FQGNSA.

This clone appeared a few times. The sample carries other DNA sequences with the same CDR3. The rearrangement joins TRBV12-3 or TRBV12-4 to TRBJ2-7, with D hard to call. Trimming left V 5 bases short and J 0 bases short, with 5 bases between. The length of the CDR3 is 12 residues. CDR3 region: CASSLLSYEQYF. CDR3 bases: TGTGCCAGCAGTCTCCTCTCCTACGAGCAGTACTTC.

V gene TRBV19 combines with J gene TRBJ2-1; 10 bases are shared with TRBD2. In germline, CDR1 is LNHDA, CDR2 SQIVND (reference sequence). Unmatched junction bases numbered 8, after V lost 4 bases and J lost 2 bases. There are 17 residues in the CDR3. CDR3 loop: CASSTHLAGETYNEQFF. In nucleotides, the CDR3 is TGTGCCAGTAGTACCCATCTAGCGGGGGAAACCTACAATGAGCAGTTCTTC.

The V gene is TRBV7-8, the J gene TRBJ2-5; D perhaps matches TRBD2 (6 bases). Germline values: CDR1 SGHVS, CDR2 FQNEAQ. The ends were cut back, 5 bases at V and 4 bases at J, with 17 bases in the middle. The CDR3 runs to 15 residues. The CDR3 here is CASSARDSRRETQYF. CDR3 DNA sequence: TGTGCCAGCAGCGCACGGGACTCCCGGCGAGAGACCCAGTACTTC.

The rearrangement uses TRBV7-9 and TRBJ1-4; TRBD1 matches at 9 bases. Germline trimming cut 2 bases from V and 8 bases from J; bases unmatched to any gene: 6. The CDR3 runs to 15 residues. From germline, CDR1 is SEHNR and CDR2 FQNEAQ (reference sequence). The CDR3 is CASSLTGTGNEKLFF. CDR3 nucleotides: TGTGCCAGCAGCTTAACAGGGACAGGGAACGAAAAACTGTTTTTT.

CDR3 protein: CASSYSQGKNEKLFF. CDR3 nucleotide sequence: TGTGCCAGCAGTTACTCCCAGGGGAAGAATGAAAAACTGTTTTTT. The chain is built from TRBV6-5 and TRBJ1-4; a possible D gene is TRBD1 (6 bases). This CDR3 is 15 amino acids long. Germline CDR1 MNHEY, CDR2 SVGAGI. V was cut by 0 bases and J by 5 bases, with 10 bases left in between.

V is TRBV27 and J is TRBJ2-7; possibly TRBD1 for D (6 bases). The germline CDR1 and CDR2 sequences are MNHEY and SMNVEV (reference sequence). The CDR3 covers 15 residues. V lost 8 bases to trimming and J lost 0 bases, with 17 bases between them. As DNA, the CDR3 is TGTGCCAGCGCCCCGTCTCGGGACACCTCCTACGAGCAGTACTTC. It codes for CASAPSRDTSYEQYF.

The chain joins TRBV6-5 to TRBJ1-3; D is undetermined. V was clipped by 6 bases and J by 0 bases, with 12 bases between them. In germline, CDR1 is MNHEY, CDR2 SVGAGI. The CDR3 length is 15 residues. In DNA, the CDR3 is TGTGCCAGCAGCCCCTCGATGAGCTCTGGAAACACCATATATTTT. Translation: CASSPSMSSGNTIYF.

The genes are TRBV18 and TRBJ2-2, with D unresolved. Trimming removed 0 bases from V and 3 bases from J, with 8 bases in between. Germline V lookup: CDR1 KGHSH, CDR2 LQKENI. The CDR3 is made up of 15 amino acids. CDR3 region: CASSPPPRDTGELFF. The CDR3 coding sequence is TGTGCCAGCTCACCACCCCCCCGGGACACCGGGGAGCTGTTTTTT.

V gene TRBV18 combines with J gene TRBJ2-5; possibly TRBD1 for D (5 bases). Trimming left V 3 bases short and J 5 bases short, with 10 bases between. CDR1 KGHSH and CDR2 LQKENI come from the germline V gene. The CDR3 consists of 13 residues. The CDR3 loop is CASSPQGLETQYF. The DNA for the CDR3 is TGTGCCAGCTCACCTCAGGGTTTGGAGACCCAGTACTTC. Full variable domain (missing parts from reference TRBV18 and TRBJ2-5): NAGVMQNPRHLVRRRGQEARLRCSPMKGHSHVYWYRQLPEEGLKFMVYLQKENIIDESGMPKERFSAEFPKEGPSILRIQQVVRGDSAAYFCASSPQGLETQYFGPGTRLLVL.

V usage is TRBV6-5 and J usage is TRBJ2-5; 9 bases agree with TRBD2. Germline V gene data show CDR1 as MNHEY and CDR2 as SVGAGI. Germline trimming cut 8 bases from V and 2 bases from J; bases unmatched to any gene: 9. This CDR3 is built from 15 residues. The CDR3 nucleotides are TGTGCCAGCCTAAAAGGGACTAGCAGACAAGAGACCCAGTACTTC. It encodes CASLKGTSRQETQYF.

The chain uses TRBV6-5 and TRBJ2-7; 8 bases agree with TRBD2. The length of the CDR3 is 14 residues. Trimming took 6 bases from V and 3 from J; bases not matched to a gene: 7. From germline, CDR1 is MNHEY and CDR2 SVGAGI. The CDR3 loop reads CASRSSGGGYEQYF. DNA of the CDR3: TGTGCCAGCAGATCTTCGGGGGGGGGCTACGAGCAGTACTTC.

This clone was seen once. The V and J genes are TRBV29-1 and TRBJ1-1; 9 positions agree with TRBD1. The CDR3 is made up of 12 amino acids. V dropped 7 bases and J dropped 6; count of bases not matched to a gene: 6. Germline CDR1 and CDR2: SQVTM and ANQGSEA. Here the CDR3 reads CSAGQGRAEAFF. The CDR3 DNA follows: TGCAGCGCCGGACAGGGGAGGGCTGAAGCTTTCTTT.

V usage is TRBV6-6 and J usage is TRBJ2-6; tentatively, D is TRBD2 (5 bases). The germline V and J ends were trimmed by 6 bases and 1 base, with 13 bases remaining between them. The length of the CDR3 is 16 residues. The germline V gene encodes CDR1 MNHNY and CDR2 SVGAGI (reference sequence). The CDR3 sequence is CASRLPGNSGANVLTF. CDR3 bases: TGTGCCAGCAGACTCCCCGGGAATTCTGGGGCCAACGTCCTGACTTTC.

J is TRBJ1-2 and V is TRBV6-6; D unclear. Germline lookup yields CDR1 MNHNY and CDR2 SVGAGI (reference sequence). V lost 6 bases to trimming and J lost 5 bases, with 16 bases between them. The CDR3 runs to 14 residues. The CDR3 DNA is TGTGCCAGCAGCACCGCGGGGAGAAAATATGGCTACACCTTC. Its translation: CASSTAGRKYGYTF.

The chain combines TRBV3-1 (or the pseudogene TRBV3-2) with TRBJ2-7; D perhaps matches TRBD2 (5 bases). Germline V gene sequence: CDR1 LGHDT, CDR2 YNNKEL (reference sequence). The V end lost 8 bases, the J end lost 1 base, and 9 bases lay between the germline ends. The CDR3 loop spans 12 amino acids. CDR3 loop: CASQSGSYEQYF. CDR3 coding DNA: TGTGCCAGCCAAAGCGGTTCCTACGAGCAGTACTTC.

This rearrangement joins TRBV6-6 to TRBJ2-5; 7 bases fit TRBD2. CDR1 is MNHNY, CDR2 SVGAGI, per germline (reference sequence). Trimming cost V 7 bases and J 4 bases; bases outside gene matches: 6. The CDR3 loop spans 13 amino acids. CDR3: CASTSGRVETQYF. The CDR3 DNA follows: TGTGCCAGCACTTCAGGGAGGGTAGAGACCCAGTACTTC.

V and J are TRBV27 and TRBJ2-6, with D maybe TRBD2 (5 bases). Germline CDR1 reads MNHEY; CDR2 reads SMNVEV (reference sequence). This CDR3 has 16 amino acids. V was shortened by 3 bases and J by 1 base, with 10 bases between the two germline ends. The CDR3 DNA follows: TGTGCCAGCAGTTTTGTTTCGGGGTCTGGGGCCAACGTCCTGACTTTC. The encoded protein is CASSFVSGSGANVLTF.

The count of this clone is one. The chain combines TRBV7-9 with TRBJ2-1, with D tentatively TRBD1 (6 bases). Germline CDR1 is SEHNR and CDR2 is FQNEAQ (reference sequence). The CDR3 totals 13 residues. The V end lost 4 bases, the J end lost 7 bases, and 11 bases lay between the germline ends. The CDR3 region has the DNA TGTGCCAGCAGCTCACAGGGACCGAATGAGCAGTTCTTC. This sequence encodes CASSSQGPNEQFF. The whole variable domain, remainder taken from reference TRBV7-9 and TRBJ2-1, is DTGVSQNPRHKITKRGQNVTFRCDPISEHNRLYWYRQTLGQGPEFLTYFQNEAQLEKSRLLSDRFSAERPKGSFSTLEIQRTEQGDSAMYLCASSSQGPNEQFFGPGTRLTVL.

This chain uses TRBV4-1 with TRBJ2-7, with a tentative D call TRBD1 (6 bases). Germline values: CDR1 MGHRA, CDR2 YSYEKL. The V end was cut by 0 bases, the J end by 1 base, with 10 bases between. This CDR3 has 15 amino acids. CDR3 sequence reads: CASSQEPRGSYEQYF. CDR3 DNA sequence: TGCGCCAGCAGCCAAGAACCTAGGGGGTCCTACGAGCAGTACTTC.

This clone was detected only once. The rearrangement joins TRBV30 to TRBJ2-1; 8 bases are shared with TRBD2. The V gene end was trimmed by 4 bases and the J gene end by 1 base; junction bases not matched to a gene: 18. This CDR3 region has 19 residues. The germline V gene has CDR1 GTSNPN and CDR2 SVGIG (reference sequence). CDR3: CAWKGGDGRARRSYNEQFF. CDR3 coding DNA: TGTGCCTGGAAAGGGGGTGACGGGAGGGCCCGAAGATCCTACAATGAGCAGTTCTTC. The full variable domain, in which reference TRBV30 and TRBJ2-1 provide the parts outside the CDR3, is SQTIHQWPATLVQPVGSPLSLECTVEGTSNPNLYWYRQAAGRGLQLLFYSVGIGQISSEVPQNLSASRPQDRQFILSSKKLLLSDSGFYLCAWKGGDGRARRSYNEQFFGPGTRLTVL.